These T cell receptor beta chains were read from a single sample in a study of blood T cell repertoires in COVID-19. Only in-frame clones appear in the TCRdb table, and some are missing; sequencing was by immunoSEQ multiplex PCR. The repertoire has roughly 160,000 clones, around 87% of them found once; the top ten carry 2% to 3%. The sequencing input was peripheral blood. The receptor source for this set is an elderly woman with COVID-19, enrolled during active disease. The CDR3 runs from the conserved cysteine through the conserved F or W. The order of the fields is V gene, J gene, D gene, clone size, CDR3 protein, CDR3 DNA. The D gene is left open where the match is weak. Part of the rows lack a size; the others show once, few, many or a class for expanded clones.

V: TRBV28; J: TRBJ2-5; D: TRBD2; size: .; CDR3: CASGTSGGQETQYF; DNA: TGTGCCAGCGGGACATCGGGGGGGCAAGAGACCCAGTACTTC
V: TRBV2; J: TRBJ1-4; D: TRBD1; size: few; CDR3: CASSGDRAIDEKLFF; DNA: TGTGCCAGCAGTGGCGACAGGGCAATCGATGAAAAACTGTTTTTT
V: TRBV15; J: TRBJ2-3; D: .; size: few; CDR3: CATSPWGESDTQYF; DNA: TGTGCCACCAGCCCCTGGGGGGAGTCAGATACGCAGTATTTT
V: TRBV7-2; J: TRBJ1-4; D: .; size: .; CDR3: CASSPGAREKLFF; DNA: TGTGCCAGCAGCCCAGGGGCTCGAGAAAAACTGTTTTTT
V: TRBV5-4; J: TRBJ2-5; D: TRBD1; size: .; CDR3: CASSATGGRTQETQYF; DNA: TGTGCCAGCAGCGCCACAGGGGGCAGGACGCAGGAGACCCAGTACTTC
V: TRBV14; J: TRBJ2-2; D: .; size: .; CDR3: CASSRNRASTGELFF; DNA: TGTGCCAGCAGCCGCAACCGAGCCTCCACCGGGGAGCTGTTTTTT
V: TRBV6-6; J: TRBJ1-4; D: TRBD1; size: .; CDR3: CASIRTGGATNEKLFF; DNA: TGTGCCAGCATCAGAACAGGGGGGGCAACTAATGAAAAACTGTTTTTT
V: TRBV6-1; J: TRBJ2-1; D: TRBD2; size: once; CDR3: CASSEGGGRTYNEQFF; DNA: TGTGCCAGCAGTGAAGGAGGCGGGAGGACCTACAATGAGCAGTTCTTC
V: TRBV24-1; J: TRBJ2-1; D: TRBD2; size: .; CDR3: CATSDEREGRFNEQFF; DNA: TGTGCCACCAGTGACGAGCGGGAGGGCCGCTTCAATGAGCAGTTCTTC
V: TRBV3-1/TRBV3-2; J: TRBJ2-7; D: .; size: .; CDR3: CASSQDMRAEQYF; DNA: TGTGCCAGCAGCCAAGATATGAGGGCGGAGCAGTACTTC
V: TRBV10-3; J: TRBJ1-2; D: TRBD1; size: few; CDR3: CANSDDGQGVYTF; DNA: TGTGCCAACAGTGACGACGGACAGGGGGTCTACACCTTC
V: TRBV9; J: TRBJ2-1; D: TRBD2; size: .; CDR3: CASSVGPAGEAEQFF; DNA: TGTGCCAGCAGCGTAGGTCCAGCGGGAGAGGCTGAGCAGTTCTTC
V: TRBV6-6; J: TRBJ2-1; D: TRBD2; size: .; CDR3: CASSGSGRSNEQFF; DNA: TGTGCCAGCAGTGGTAGCGGGAGAAGCAATGAGCAGTTCTTC
V: TRBV11-2; J: TRBJ2-1; D: .; size: .; CDR3: CASSLEADRQFF; DNA: TGTGCCAGCAGCTTAGAGGCGGACAGACAGTTCTTC
V: TRBV12-5; J: TRBJ1-5; D: .; size: once; CDR3: CASGPPSLVSNQPQHF; DNA: TGTGCTAGTGGTCCCCCCAGTCTCGTAAGCAATCAGCCCCAGCATTTT
V: TRBV19; J: TRBJ1-2; D: TRBD1; size: .; CDR3: CASSRDFRGQGLYGYTF; DNA: TGTGCCAGTAGTCGGGATTTCAGGGGACAGGGACTCTATGGCTACACCTTC
V: TRBV27; J: TRBJ2-2; D: .; size: .; CDR3: CASSFFAGFTGELFF; DNA: TGTGCCAGCAGTTTTTTCGCAGGGTTTACCGGGGAGCTGTTTTTT
V: TRBV5-1; J: TRBJ1-1; D: TRBD1; size: .; CDR3: CASSLAATGVIEAFF; DNA: TGCGCCAGCAGCTTGGCCGCGACAGGGGTCATTGAAGCTTTCTTT
V: TRBV7-2; J: TRBJ2-7; D: .; size: .; CDR3: CASSQWGVEQYF; DNA: TGTGCCAGCAGCCAGTGGGGGGTCGAGCAGTACTTC
V: TRBV24-1; J: TRBJ2-1; D: .; size: .; CDR3: CATSPSPGEQFF; DNA: TGTGCCACCAGTCCTAGTCCGGGTGAGCAGTTCTTC
V: TRBV6-5; J: TRBJ1-1; D: .; size: few; CDR3: CASRRETNTEAFF; DNA: TGTGCCAGCAGGAGAGAAACGAACACTGAAGCTTTCTTT
V: TRBV27; J: TRBJ2-1; D: TRBD2; size: .; CDR3: CASSFGTSGSPGEQFF; DNA: TGTGCCAGCAGTTTCGGGACTAGCGGGAGTCCTGGTGAGCAGTTCTTC
V: TRBV5-1; J: TRBJ1-2; D: .; size: many; CDR3: CASSLGQGIRYGYTF; DNA: TGCGCCAGCAGCTTGGGCCAGGGTATCCGCTATGGCTACACCTTC
V: TRBV11-2; J: TRBJ2-1; D: TRBD2; size: .; CDR3: CASSLDPIAGEQFF; DNA: TGTGCCAGCAGCTTAGATCCCATAGCGGGAGAGCAGTTCTTC
V: TRBV5-1; J: TRBJ1-3; D: .; size: .; CDR3: CASSPDNSGNTIYF; DNA: TGCGCCAGCAGCCCGGACAACTCTGGAAACACCATATATTTT
V: TRBV5-8; J: TRBJ1-6; D: .; size: once; CDR3: CASSQRTAYNSPLHF; DNA: TGTGCCAGCAGCCAGCGGACAGCCTATAATTCACCCCTCCACTTT
V: TRBV28; J: TRBJ2-7; D: TRBD2; size: .; CDR3: CASTSGSGGEQYF; DNA: TGTGCCAGCACTTCGGGTTCGGGGGGCGAGCAGTACTTC
V: TRBV7-2; J: TRBJ2-3; D: TRBD2; size: .; CDR3: CASSSPAGGIDTQYF; DNA: TGTGCCAGCAGCTCCCCAGCGGGAGGGATAGATACGCAGTATTTT
V: TRBV5-1; J: TRBJ1-2; D: TRBD1; size: .; CDR3: CASSLEGTGVIYGYTF; DNA: TGCGCCAGCAGCCTGGAGGGGACAGGGGTGATCTATGGCTACACCTTC
V: TRBV12-3/TRBV12-4; J: TRBJ1-1; D: .; size: .; CDR3: CASSLAVGTEAFF; DNA: TGTGCCAGCAGTTTGGCGGTTGGCACTGAAGCTTTCTTT
V: TRBV7-3; J: TRBJ2-3; D: TRBD1; size: .; CDR3: CASSQGASTDTQYF; DNA: TGTGCCTCTTCCCAGGGGGCGAGCACAGATACGCAGTATTTT
V: TRBV9; J: TRBJ1-5; D: TRBD1; size: once; CDR3: CASSPWDSPSQPQHF; DNA: TGTGCCAGCAGCCCTTGGGACAGCCCAAGTCAGCCCCAGCATTTT
V: TRBV25-1; J: TRBJ1-6; D: .; size: .; CDR3: CARTPGYSPLHF; DNA: TGTGCCAGAACCCCAGGGTACTCACCCCTCCACTTT
V: TRBV7-8; J: TRBJ1-1; D: .; size: .; CDR3: CASSRVAGGYTEAFF; DNA: TGTGCCAGCAGCCGAGTGGCAGGAGGGTACACTGAAGCTTTCTTT
V: TRBV28; J: TRBJ1-1; D: TRBD1; size: .; CDR3: CASSIWGQPQGKAFF; DNA: TGTGCCAGCAGTATATGGGGGCAACCACAGGGGAAAGCTTTCTTT
V: TRBV9; J: TRBJ2-1; D: TRBD2; size: few; CDR3: CASSARREAYNEQFF; DNA: TGTGCCAGCAGCGCCAGGCGGGAGGCGTACAATGAGCAGTTCTTC
V: TRBV7-2; J: TRBJ2-5; D: TRBD1; size: few; CDR3: CASSSTGTAQETQYF; DNA: TGTGCCAGCAGCTCGACCGGGACAGCTCAAGAGACCCAGTACTTC
V: TRBV19; J: TRBJ2-7; D: .; size: .; CDR3: CASSIMGPSNTYEQYF; DNA: TGTGCCAGTAGTATAATGGGCCCATCGAACACCTACGAGCAGTACTTC
V: TRBV28; J: TRBJ1-1; D: TRBD1; size: .; CDR3: CASSLTTGIAEAFF; DNA: TGTGCCAGCAGTTTGACGACAGGGATCGCTGAAGCTTTCTTT
V: TRBV7-2; J: TRBJ1-6; D: .; size: .; CDR3: CASSLRGQGESPLHF; DNA: TGTGCCAGCAGCTTAAGGGGTCAGGGTGAATCACCCCTCCACTTT
V: TRBV5-6; J: TRBJ1-4; D: .; size: .; CDR3: CASSLRVSWGQNEKLFF; DNA: TGTGCCAGCAGCTTGAGAGTTTCGTGGGGCCAAAATGAAAAACTGTTTTTT
V: TRBV4-2; J: TRBJ2-5; D: TRBD1; size: .; CDR3: CASSQGRGETQYF; DNA: TGTGCCAGCAGCCAAGGCAGGGGGGAGACCCAGTACTTC
V: TRBV29-1; J: TRBJ1-1; D: .; size: .; CDR3: CSVGRKMNTEAFF; DNA: TGCAGCGTTGGGAGGAAAATGAACACTGAAGCTTTCTTT
V: TRBV28; J: TRBJ1-2; D: TRBD1; size: once; CDR3: CASSQVGDRSNSGGYTF; DNA: TGTGCCAGCAGTCAGGTTGGGGACAGGAGTAACTCCGGGGGCTACACCTTC
V: TRBV5-1; J: TRBJ2-1; D: .; size: .; CDR3: CASSLVGEAYNEQFF; DNA: TGCGCCAGCAGCTTGGTGGGGGAGGCCTACAATGAGCAGTTCTTC
V: TRBV28; J: TRBJ2-7; D: TRBD2; size: .; CDR3: CASRTVGQGGYEQYF; DNA: TGTGCCAGCAGAACGGTAGGGCAGGGAGGGTACGAGCAGTACTTC
V: TRBV6-6; J: TRBJ2-2; D: .; size: .; CDR3: CASSSAGPNTGELFF; DNA: TGTGCCAGCAGTTCCGCGGGCCCGAACACCGGGGAGCTGTTTTTT
V: TRBV19; J: TRBJ1-5; D: .; size: .; CDR3: CASRTGQNSNQPQHF; DNA: TGTGCCAGTAGGACCGGACAGAATAGCAATCAGCCCCAGCATTTT
V: TRBV6-5; J: TRBJ1-2; D: .; size: .; CDR3: CASSSSGGVHGYTF; DNA: TGTGCCAGCAGTAGCTCGGGGGGCGTGCATGGCTACACCTTC
V: TRBV19; J: TRBJ2-2; D: TRBD2; size: .; CDR3: CASSISGSTTGELFF; DNA: TGTGCCAGTAGTATTAGCGGGTCTACCACCGGGGAGCTGTTTTTT
V: TRBV28; J: TRBJ1-6; D: .; size: once; CDR3: CASRETRGLGSPLHF; DNA: TGTGCCAGCAGAGAAACCAGGGGCCTGGGTTCACCCCTCCACTTT
V: TRBV9; J: TRBJ2-6; D: TRBD1; size: .; CDR3: CASSVSATGQFTGANVLTF; DNA: TGTGCCAGCAGCGTCTCAGCTACGGGACAGTTTACTGGGGCCAACGTCCTGACTTTC
V: TRBV7-9; J: TRBJ2-7; D: .; size: .; CDR3: CASSLGSGGREQYF; DNA: TGTGCCAGCAGCTTAGGGAGTGGCGGGCGCGAGCAGTACTTC
V: TRBV18; J: TRBJ2-2; D: .; size: once; CDR3: CASSPDTTTGELFF; DNA: TGTGCCAGCTCACCAGACACGACCACCGGGGAGCTGTTTTTT
V: TRBV19; J: TRBJ1-5; D: .; size: .; CDR3: CASSKTWLNNQPQHF; DNA: TGTGCCAGTAGTAAGACTTGGCTTAACAATCAGCCCCAGCATTTT
V: TRBV18; J: TRBJ2-2; D: .; size: .; CDR3: CASSTYTGELFF; DNA: TGTGCCAGCTCAACTTACACCGGGGAGCTGTTTTTT
V: TRBV6-1; J: TRBJ1-2; D: .; size: .; CDR3: CASSEAVRENYGYTF; DNA: TGTGCCAGCAGTGAAGCGGTCCGAGAGAACTATGGCTACACCTTC
V: TRBV7-2; J: TRBJ2-4; D: TRBD2; size: .; CDR3: CASTSGGKNIQYF; DNA: TGTGCCAGTACTAGCGGAGGCAAAAACATTCAGTACTTC
V: TRBV19; J: TRBJ2-1; D: .; size: .; CDR3: CASRERPALGEQFF; DNA: TGTGCCAGTAGGGAGCGCCCCGCGTTGGGTGAGCAGTTCTTC
V: TRBV7-2; J: TRBJ1-2; D: .; size: once; CDR3: CASSLGRLFNYGYTF; DNA: TGTGCCAGCAGCTTAGGGAGACTTTTCAACTATGGCTACACCTTC